The source of this TCR beta chain is a study of CD8 T cells in ankylosing spondylitis (dated by TCRdb to 2016 to 2017). About the investigation overall: To find TCR variants linked to disease, the study profiled T cell receptor beta repertoires in ankylosing spondylitis patients and healthy donors. The full study cohort comprised 25 ankylosing spondylitis patients and about a hundred healthy donors. Peripheral blood samples were taken, and synovial fluid was additionally collected from ankylosing spondylitis patients.

The instrument was an Illumina HiSeq 2500. TCR beta libraries were prepared by quantitative 5'-RACE with molecular barcodes. In the paper's pipeline: A new computational method, built on a probabilistic model of VDJ rearrangement, was used to identify disease-linked TCR variants. TCRdb took the public reads, trimmed them with fastp at Q25, ran MiXCR for clone calling and kept in-frame beta chains. Records with the same CDR3 protein are collapsed into one entry carrying the most frequent genes and DNA. Clone size and V and J calls follow TCRdb, not the original study. In all, the sample holds about 800,000 distinct CDR3 sequences, and over 9.5% of those were seen once. The ten largest account for about 0.5% of the sample. This clonotype showed up many times. Its recognized antigen is unknown. No quality values exist for individual bases; no much larger clone is one base distant. Broad study findings and their caveats: The disease-linked clones were reported to be significantly enriched in matched synovial fluid samples from ankylosing spondylitis patients. Some motif variants were previously reported in synovial fluid and blood of reactive arthritis patients, suggesting common disease-initiation mechanisms. In peripheral blood, the disease-linked clones were found at relatively low frequencies and had a CD8+ phenotype. A TCR beta motif of several highly homologous amino acid variants appeared characteristic of blood from ankylosing spondylitis patients.

The cysteine opens and the phenylalanine closes a CDR3 of 11 amino acids. Left in the record is the CDR3 DNA by itself, 33 bases read in frame from the first base. The CDR1 and CDR2 encoded by the germline V gene are SQVTM and ANQGSEA. Trimming takes 7 bases from V and 10 bases from J, and the germline ends sit 13 bases apart. The sequence links TRBV29-1 to TRBJ1-4, with no D gene named confidently. The clonotype originates from a male donor with ankylosing spondylitis. Specimen: blood, either unsorted or a sorted T cell fraction (not recorded which). The CDR3 protein sequence reads: CSAGAVGKLFF. The DNA is as follows: TGCAGCGCGGGAGCGGTAGGAAAACTGTTTTTT.